These 10 T cell receptor beta chains came from one sample sequenced in a study of control samples from healthy donors and cancer patients. Sequencing was performed with immunoSEQ multiplex PCR; in TCRdb, only in-frame clones are kept and a portion is missing. Of approximately 100,000 clones in the sample, approximately 90% were seen once. The sample was blood. The receptors shown here come from a man between 25 and 39 years old in good health.

The chain has TRBV18 and TRBJ1-6, with TRBD1 matching over 7 bases. The V and J ends lost 3 bases and 9 bases, in that order; junction bases with no gene match: 2. The germline gives CDR1 KGHSH, CDR2 LQKENI. The CDR3 runs 13 residues. Written as DNA, the CDR3 is TGTGCCAGCTCACCGAAGGGGGCTTCACCCCTCCACTTT. It is translated as CASSPKGASPLHF.

The chain joins TRBV28 to TRBJ2-1; no reliable D call. The V gene's germline CDR1 is MDHEN and CDR2 SYDVKM. Trimming removed 6 bases from V and 4 bases from J, with 4 bases in between. This CDR3 is built from 11 residues. The CDR3 reads CASRDYNEQFF. The CDR3 DNA reads as TGTGCCAGCAGGGATTACAATGAGCAGTTCTTC.

The DNA of the CDR3 is TGTGCCAGCAGCAAGTTTAGCGGGAGTGACCACAATGAGCAGTTCTTC. This gives the protein CASSKFSGSDHNEQFF. The chain couples TRBV7-2 to TRBJ2-1, with TRBD2 identical over 9 bases. Trimming removed 5 bases from V and 5 bases from J; junction bases left unmatched: 10. The CDR3 runs 16 residues. Germline values: CDR1 SGHTA, CDR2 FQGNSA. The entire variable domain, with the rest obtained from reference TRBV7-2 and TRBJ2-1, is as follows: GAGVSQSPSNKVTEKGKDVELRCDPISGHTALYWYRQSLGQGLEFLIYFQGNSAPDKSGLPSDRFSAERTGGSVSTLTIQRTQQEDSAVYLCASSKFSGSDHNEQFFGPGTRLTVL.

V gene TRBV19 combines with J gene TRBJ1-5; D is possibly TRBD1 (6 bases). CDR3 size: 15 residues. With 5 bases removed from V and 0 bases from J, the gap between germline ends came to 11 bases. Germline assignment: CDR1 LNHDA and CDR2 SQIVND (reference sequence). CDR3 loop: CASSVEQGSNQPQHF. The CDR3 DNA sequence: TGTGCCAGTAGTGTCGAACAGGGTAGCAATCAGCCCCAGCATTTT.

The chain links TRBV19 to TRBJ2-7; 7 positions match TRBD1. Germline CDR1 reads LNHDA; CDR2 reads SQIVND (reference sequence). V was clipped by 1 base and J by 2 bases; unmatched bases: 5. This CDR3 is built from 15 residues. For the CDR3, the DNA is TGTGCCAGTAGTATAGTGTTGGGACAGACCTACGAGCAGTACTTC. It codes for CASSIVLGQTYEQYF.

This chain uses TRBV5-1 with TRBJ1-2, with D perhaps TRBD1 (6 bases). CDR3 length: 15 residues. CDR1 and CDR2 from the germline V gene are SGHRS and YFSETQ. V lost 3 bases to trimming and J lost 5 bases, with 17 bases between them. This chain's CDR3 is CASSSNPQGVYGYTF. The CDR3 DNA is TGCGCCAGCAGCTCCAATCCACAGGGTGTTTATGGCTACACCTTC. Complete variable domain (other parts from reference TRBV5-1 and TRBJ1-2): KAGVTQTPRYLIKTRGQQVTLSCSPISGHRSVSWYQQTPGQGLQFLFEYFSETQRNKGNFPGRFSGRQFSNSRSEMNVSTLELGDSALYLCASSSNPQGVYGYTFGSGTRLTVV.

The V and J genes are TRBV19 and TRBJ2-7; 7 bases align to TRBD2. CDR3 size: 17 residues. V trimming: 5 bases; J trimming: 0 bases; junction bases outside the gene matches: 13. The germline V gene encodes CDR1 LNHDA and CDR2 SQIVND (reference sequence). CDR3 DNA sequence: TGTGCCAGTAGTTACCGCACTAGCGAGCAAAGCTCCTACGAGCAGTACTTC. This translates into CASSYRTSEQSSYEQYF.

The chain recombines TRBV11-1 with TRBJ2-1; 9 bases fit TRBD2. The CDR3 extends over 16 amino acids. V gave up 6 bases and J gave up 4 bases; unmatched junction bases: 10. Germline V CDR1 and CDR2: SGHAT, FQDESV (reference sequence). Written as DNA, the CDR3 is TGTGCCAGCAGTCTAGGGCGACTAGCGGCTTACAATGAGCAGTTCTTC. This codes for CASSLGRLAAYNEQFF.

The V and J genes are TRBV28 and TRBJ2-7, with D possibly being TRBD1 (6 bases). Trimming removed 6 bases at V and 3 bases at J, with 18 bases between. Per germline, CDR1 MDHEN and CDR2 SYDVKM. This CDR3 spans 15 amino acids. CDR3 protein: CASRSRTVSLYEQYF. CDR3 nucleotides: TGTGCCAGCAGATCCAGGACAGTATCCCTCTACGAGCAGTACTTC.

The chain joins TRBV5-8 to TRBJ1-5; 7 bases are shared with TRBD1. The CDR3 is 15 amino acids. CDR1 and CDR2 from the germline V gene are SGHTS and YDEGEE. V shed 4 bases and J 1 base; nucleotides not matched to a gene: 5. For the CDR3, the DNA is TGTGCCAGCAGCCCTGGGACAGAAAGCAATCAGCCCCAGCATTTT. Translation: CASSPGTESNQPQHF.